The 25 T cell receptor beta chains reported below all come from one sample, sequenced in a study of blood T cells in healthy people across ages. Alongside a J-beta primer mix, a sample-barcoded 5' primer served in a second PCR lasting about 6 to 12 cycles. TCRdb ran MiXCR on the 5' RACE reads and lists one entry per CDR3 protein. Here the sample spans about 770,000 distinct CDR3 sequences, roughly 44% being singletons. The sample consisted of blood. The source is a man in his 60s in good health.

This chain connects TRBV4-3 to TRBJ2-1; D is unresolved. The germline V gene encodes CDR1 LGHNA and CDR2 YSLEER. V lost 0 bases to trimming and J lost 9 bases, with 12 bases between them. The CDR3 is made up of 14 amino acids. This CDR3 reads CASSQDRIVTEQFF. As DNA, the CDR3 is TGCGCCAGCAGCCAAGACCGTATAGTCACTGAGCAGTTCTTC.

V usage is TRBV7-2 and J usage is TRBJ2-5, with a tentative D call TRBD1 (5 bases). The germline V gene has CDR1 SGHTA and CDR2 FQGNSA. V was cut by 6 bases and J by 11 bases, with 19 bases left in between. The CDR3 length is 13 residues. The chain's CDR3 is CASSNRGNYVQYF. CDR3 in DNA: TGTGCCAGCAGTAATAGGGGAAACTACGTGCAGTACTTC.

This clonotype came up a few times. This chain uses TRBV6-2 or TRBV6-3 with TRBJ2-3, with no clear D. From germline, CDR1 is MNHEY and CDR2 SVGEGT. CDR3 length equals 16 residues. The ends were cut back, 0 bases at V and 2 bases at J, with 12 bases in the middle. This CDR3 reads CASSYSTVKPTDTQYF. The DNA of the CDR3 is TGTGCCAGCAGTTACTCGACCGTAAAGCCCACAGATACGCAGTATTTT.

This chain joins TRBV29-1 and TRBJ2-3; D may be TRBD2 (6 bases). Trimming took 7 bases from V and 6 from J, leaving 17 bases between them. Germline V lookup: CDR1 SQVTM, CDR2 ANQGSEA. CDR3 length: 13 residues. DNA for the CDR3: TGCAGCGCCGCTATCGGGGGTGAGGATACGCAGTATTTT. Protein: CSAAIGGEDTQYF.

The J gene is TRBJ2-7, the V gene TRBV2, with TRBD1 identical over 8 bases. Germline-derived CDR1 and CDR2 are SNHLY and FYNNEI. This CDR3 is built from 13 residues. V trimming: 4 bases; J trimming: 6 bases; junction bases outside the gene matches: 5. The CDR3 nucleotides read TGTGCCAGCAGTGTTCAGACAGGGGCCGAGCAGTACTTC. Translated, it gives CASSVQTGAEQYF.

This chain uses TRBV20-1 with TRBJ2-2, with D perhaps matching TRBD1 or TRBD2 (5 bases each). Per germline, CDR1 DFQATT and CDR2 SNEGSKA (reference sequence). The CDR3 extends over 13 amino acids. V lost 5 bases, J lost 7 bases, and 14 bases lay in between. The CDR3 loop reads CSAWARDVGELFF. The CDR3 DNA reads TGCAGTGCTTGGGCCCGGGACGTCGGGGAGCTGTTTTTT.

This clonotype has only a few counts. The chain joins TRBV7-3 to TRBJ1-1; D is unresolved. CDR3 length equals 15 residues. CDR1 SGHTA and CDR2 FQGTGA come from the germline V gene. Trimming took off 4 bases at V and 4 bases at J, with 16 bases between the two ends. The CDR3 is CASSSETGAITEAFF. The CDR3 DNA reads as TGTGCCAGCAGCTCCGAAACGGGCGCGATCACTGAAGCTTTCTTT. The whole variable domain, remainder taken from reference TRBV7-3 and TRBJ1-1, is GAGVSQTPSNKVTEKGKYVELRCDPISGHTALYWYRQSLGQGPEFLIYFQGTGAADDSGLPNDRFFAVRPEGSVSTLKIQRTERGDSAVYLCASSSETGAITEAFFGQGTRLTVV.

The sample holds one count of this clonotype. J is TRBJ2-1 and V is TRBV5-1; D not certain. CDR3 size: 15 residues. Germline V CDR1 and CDR2: SGHRS, YFSETQ. The V and J ends lost 0 bases and 10 bases respectively, with 17 bases between them. CDR3 region: CASSLEQRPVNEQFF. The CDR3 DNA follows: TGCGCCAGCAGCTTGGAGCAGCGACCAGTGAACGAGCAGTTCTTC.

CDR3 protein: CASSAVRDQPQHF. Here the CDR3 DNA reads TGTGCCAGCAGTGCGGTGAGGGATCAGCCCCAGCATTTT. The chain employs TRBV6-6 and TRBJ1-5; the D is unclear. V was shortened by 5 bases and J by 5 bases, with 10 bases between the two germline ends. The germline V gene encodes CDR1 MNHNY and CDR2 SVGAGI (reference sequence). This CDR3 spans 13 amino acids.

In its sample, this clonotype was seen many times. The chain has TRBV20-1 and TRBJ2-5, with TRBD2 matching over 7 bases. The CDR3 consists of 16 residues. With V trimmed by 0 bases and J by 5 bases, 12 bases remained unmatched. Germline V CDR1 and CDR2: DFQATT, SNEGSKA (reference sequence). Here the CDR3 DNA reads TGCAGTGCTAGAGATGTCGGCGGGGGAGGATTCGAGACCCAGTACTTC. Translated, it gives CSARDVGGGGFETQYF.

The chain links TRBV5-1 to TRBJ2-1; 7 positions agree with TRBD2. CDR3 length: 15 residues. Trimming took 3 bases from V and 7 from J; bases not matched to a gene: 10. The V gene's germline CDR1 is SGHRS and CDR2 YFSETQ. The CDR3 reads CASSWGRAGRNEQFF. The CDR3 nucleotides are TGCGCCAGCAGCTGGGGACGAGCGGGGCGGAATGAGCAGTTCTTC.

The chain carries TRBV5-1 and TRBJ2-7; 9 bases map to TRBD1. The CDR3 is 15 amino acids. J was trimmed by 2 bases and V by 3 bases; bases with no gene match: 6. Germline V gives CDR1 SGHRS, CDR2 YFSETQ. Written as DNA, the CDR3 is TGCGCCAGCAGCTGGGGACAGGGAGGGGCCTACGAGCAGTACTTC. Translated: CASSWGQGGAYEQYF.

This clonotype was seen more than once but under ten times. The chain recombines TRBV5-1 with TRBJ2-7; 9 nucleotides match TRBD2. CDR1 is SGHRS, CDR2 YFSETQ, per germline. The CDR3 loop spans 17 amino acids. J lost 7 bases, V lost 0 bases, and 14 bases had no gene match. CDR3 DNA sequence: TGCGCCAGCAGCTTGGGTTCGGTGGCGGGGGGGTTTGGTGAGCAGTACTTC. Translating gives CASSLGSVAGGFGEQYF.

The chain employs TRBV6-2 or TRBV6-3 and TRBJ2-7, with D unresolved. The CDR3 covers 15 residues. The V end lost 7 bases, the J end lost 2 bases, and 18 bases lay between the germline ends. Germline V gene lookup returns CDR1 MNHEY and CDR2 SVGEGT. The DNA for the CDR3 is TGTGCCAGCACTATAGCTTTGGGAAGAACCTACGAGCAGTACTTC. Protein product: CASTIALGRTYEQYF.

The chain has TRBV12-3 or TRBV12-4 and TRBJ2-3, with 9 bases aligning to TRBD2. This CDR3 has 16 residues. V was clipped by 2 bases and J by 4 bases; unmatched bases: 7. CDR3 bases: TGTGCCAGCAGTTTAACCGGCGGGGGGGCCTCAGATACGCAGTATTTT. Amino acid sequence: CASSLTGGGASDTQYF.

The chain uses TRBV7-8 and TRBJ1-5; D might be TRBD1 (5 bases). CDR1 and CDR2 (germline): SGHVS, FQNEAQ. V was cut by 4 bases and J by 5 bases, with 12 bases left in between. The CDR3 extends over 14 amino acids. The CDR3 spells CASSSGPGDQPQHF. CDR3 nucleotides: TGTGCCAGCAGCTCGGGACCTGGGGATCAGCCCCAGCATTTT. Supplemented by reference TRBV7-8 and TRBJ1-5, the full variable domain reads GAGVSQSPRYKVAKRGQDVALRCDPISGHVSLFWYQQALGQGPEFLTYFQNEAQLDKSGLPSDRFFAERPEGSVSTLKIQRTQQEDSAVYLCASSSGPGDQPQHFGDGTRLSIL.

This clonotype turned up a few times. The chain recombines TRBV4-3 with TRBJ2-1; tentative D call: TRBD2 (5 bases). V was clipped by 3 bases and J by 0 bases, with 12 bases between them. The CDR3 covers 16 residues. CDR1 is LGHNA and CDR2 is YSLEER in the germline V gene. In DNA form, the CDR3 reads TGCGCCAGCAGCCACGCCAGTACTAGCTCCTACAATGAGCAGTTCTTC. This sequence encodes CASSHASTSSYNEQFF.

This clonotype was observed a few times. The J gene is TRBJ2-1, the V gene TRBV6-5; 8 nucleotides align to TRBD1. This CDR3 has 15 residues. CDR1 is MNHEY and CDR2 is SVGAGI in the germline V gene. V lost 3 bases to trimming and J lost 6 bases; unmatched junction nucleotides: 7. The CDR3 here is CASSYRGQAINEQFF. As DNA, the CDR3 is TGTGCCAGCAGTTATAGGGGACAGGCCATCAATGAGCAGTTCTTC.

This clonotype was recorded a few times. This chain links TRBV20-1 with TRBJ2-5; D may be TRBD1 or TRBD2 (5 bases each). CDR3 length equals 17 residues. Germline CDR1 DFQATT, CDR2 SNEGSKA (reference sequence). The germline V and J ends were trimmed by 3 bases and 2 bases, with 22 bases remaining between them. CDR3 DNA: TGCAGTGCTAGGGGAATCGGGACGCATGTGGGGCAAGAGACCCAGTACTTC. It encodes CSARGIGTHVGQETQYF.

This clonotype was observed many times. The V call is TRBV29-1, the J call TRBJ1-2; TRBD1 matches 7 bases. V shed 7 bases and J 8 bases; nucleotides not matched to a gene: 10. The CDR3 is 12 amino acids. Germline CDR1 reads SQVTM; CDR2 reads ANQGSEA. The CDR3 DNA sequence: TGCAGCGGGGTTAACAGGGGCTCCGGCTACACCTTC. Amino acids: CSGVNRGSGYTF.

The V call is TRBV9, the J call TRBJ1-2; possibly TRBD1 for D (5 bases). This CDR3 spans 13 amino acids. The V end was cut by 2 bases, the J end by 2 bases, with 7 bases between. The germline CDR1 and CDR2 sequences are SGDLS and YYNGEE. As DNA, the CDR3 is TGTGCCAGCAGCGTTCCAGGGAACTATGGCTACACCTTC. Translation gives CASSVPGNYGYTF.

This clonotype has a handful of counts. The chain joins TRBV24-1 to TRBJ1-5; D remains ambiguous. The CDR3 runs to 14 residues. V was trimmed by 4 bases and J by 4 bases, leaving 10 bases between them. Germline assignment: CDR1 KGHDR and CDR2 SFDVKD. CDR3 nucleotide sequence: TGTGCCACCAGTGACAAGGACGGAAATCAGCCCCAGCATTTT. It yields the protein CATSDKDGNQPQHF.

The chain carries TRBV20-1 and TRBJ2-4; D unresolved. The CDR3 loop spans 12 amino acids. Between the trimmed V and J ends, which lost 6 bases and 7 bases, there was a span of 13 bases. The germline gives CDR1 DFQATT, CDR2 SNEGSKA (reference sequence). Written as DNA, the CDR3 is TGCAGTGCACCGGACCAACCCAACATTCAGTACTTC. This translates into CSAPDQPNIQYF.

This chain uses TRBV12-3 or TRBV12-4 with TRBJ2-3; tentative D call: TRBD2 (5 bases). This CDR3 region has 17 residues. V lost 3 bases to trimming and J lost 2 bases, with 18 bases between them. DNA for the CDR3: TGTGCCAGCAGTTTGAGGGCCTCCCCACTCGCCACAGATACGCAGTATTTT. This gives the protein CASSLRASPLATDTQYF.

The genes are TRBV7-6 and TRBJ2-2, with no clear D. V was clipped by 0 bases and J by 4 bases, with 15 bases between them. CDR1 and CDR2 (germline): SGHVS, FNYEAQ. This CDR3 has 17 amino acids. CDR3 nucleotides: TGTGCCAGCAGCTTAGCTTCGGTAGCCCCTGGCACCGGGGAGCTGTTTTTT. The encoded protein is CASSLASVAPGTGELFF.